The 10 T cell receptor beta chains below all came from one sample that was sequenced in a study of PD-1 blockade in classical Hodgkin lymphoma. The assay was immunoSEQ multiplex PCR, and TCRdb's table has in-frame clones only and misses some. The sample contains about 15,000 clones, roughly 68% of which appear only once. Exposure to brentuximab vedotin varied, and each patient had relapsed following autologous stem cell transplantation. The sample was peripheral blood mononuclear cells (PBMCs), taken at baseline. The receptor set was obtained from a human donor with classical Hodgkin lymphoma.

The genes are TRBV6-1 and TRBJ2-5; D gene uncertain. The CDR3 is made up of 15 amino acids. Germline V gives CDR1 MNHNS, CDR2 SASEGT. V gave up 5 bases and J gave up 0 bases, with 13 bases separating them. Here the CDR3 DNA reads TGTGCCAGCAGTTTTACGGCAGCCTACCAAGAGACCCAGTACTTC. Residues: CASSFTAAYQETQYF.

The chain is built from TRBV6-5 and TRBJ1-1; 9 nucleotides agree with TRBD1. CDR3 length: 14 residues. Germline V gene sequence: CDR1 MNHEY, CDR2 SVGAGI. The V segment lost 7 bases and the J segment 6 bases; nucleotides outside the gene matches: 9. CDR3 loop: CASTDGQGISEAFF. In DNA, the CDR3 is TGTGCCAGCACCGACGGACAGGGGATATCTGAAGCTTTCTTT.

The rearrangement links TRBV19 to TRBJ2-1; 10 nucleotides line up with TRBD2. The CDR3 totals 15 residues. V dropped 5 bases and J dropped 3; count of bases not matched to a gene: 4. Germline V lookup: CDR1 LNHDA, CDR2 SQIVND (reference sequence). In DNA form, the CDR3 reads TGTGCCAGTAGTCCTAGCGGGAGTGGCTACAATGAGCAGTTCTTC. Its protein is CASSPSGSGYNEQFF.

The J gene is TRBJ2-7, the V gene TRBV9, with a weak D call TRBD1 (6 bases). This CDR3 contains 15 residues. Germline CDR1 and CDR2: SGDLS and YYNGEE. Trimming stripped 1 base from V and 0 bases from J, with 11 bases between. The CDR3 nucleotides read TGTGCCAGCAGCGTATATCCGGGACACTCCTACGAGCAGTACTTC. Translated, it gives CASSVYPGHSYEQYF.

The chain employs TRBV6-1 and TRBJ2-3; perhaps TRBD2 as D (5 bases). The CDR3 length is 19 residues. V lost 4 bases and J lost 1, with 24 bases in between. Germline CDR1 MNHNS, CDR2 SASEGT. The CDR3 is CASSVTEGEDQTGTDTQYF. The DNA of the CDR3 is TGTGCCAGCAGTGTGACCGAGGGAGAAGACCAAACCGGCACAGATACGCAGTATTTT.

The rearrangement joins TRBV7-9 to TRBJ1-3, with D maybe TRBD1 (6 bases). The CDR3 loop spans 15 amino acids. CDR1 is SEHNR, CDR2 FQNEAQ, per germline (reference sequence). The V end was cut by 7 bases, the J end by 0 bases, with 13 bases between. CDR3 loop: CASTPGAVSGNTIYF. CDR3 bases: TGTGCCAGCACGCCGGGGGCAGTCTCTGGAAACACCATATATTTT.

The chain couples TRBV4-1 to TRBJ2-7; TRBD2 matches 7 bases. Germline-derived CDR1 and CDR2 are MGHRA and YSYEKL. The CDR3 consists of 17 residues. V was clipped by 1 base and J by 4 bases; unmatched bases: 13. The CDR3 coding sequence is TGCGCCAGCAGCCAAGCCCCAAACGCGCTAGCGGCTTACGAGCAGTACTTC. It translates to CASSQAPNALAAYEQYF.

This clone was picked up one time. The genes are TRBV2 and TRBJ2-7; 9 nucleotides align to TRBD1. The germline V gene has CDR1 SNHLY and CDR2 FYNNEI. J was trimmed by 7 bases and V by 6 bases; bases with no gene match: 10. The CDR3 consists of 14 residues. The CDR3 sequence: CASSETNRGLEQYF. The CDR3 DNA is TGTGCCAGCAGCGAAACCAACAGGGGGCTGGAGCAGTACTTC. The full variable domain, completed using reference TRBV2 and TRBJ2-7, is EPEVTQTPSHQVTQMGQEVILRCVPISNHLYFYWYRQILGQKVEFLVSFYNNEISEKSEIFDDQFSVERPDGSNFTLKIRSTKLEDSAMYFCASSETNRGLEQYFGPGTRLTVT.

The rearrangement uses TRBV4-1 and TRBJ2-7; D might be TRBD2 (5 bases). The length of the CDR3 is 15 residues. Germline V gives CDR1 MGHRA, CDR2 YSYEKL. V lost 0 bases, J lost 3 bases, and 12 bases lay in between. In nucleotides, the CDR3 is TGCGCCAGCAGCCAAGATTACCGAGGACTCTACGAGCAGTACTTC. Its translation: CASSQDYRGLYEQYF.

The chain carries TRBV2 and TRBJ2-7; no clear D gene. CDR1 and CDR2 from the germline V gene are SNHLY and FYNNEI. The CDR3 consists of 13 residues. V lost 6 bases and J lost 0, with 9 bases in between. The CDR3 loop reads CASRKGSSYEQYF. Here the CDR3 DNA reads TGTGCCAGCAGGAAAGGAAGCTCCTACGAGCAGTACTTC.